The 21 T cell receptor beta chains below all came from one sample that was sequenced in a study of cytomegalovirus exposure and HLA in healthy donors. PCR employed 60 Vbeta and 13 Jbeta primers. Assay used: immunoSEQ multiplex PCR; TCRdb lists only in-frame clones, some missing. Of about 81,000 clones in the sample, 77% were seen once. Sequencing was performed on PBMCs. Every receptor here comes from a man aged 50 or older in good health and CMV-seropositive.

CDR3 coding DNA: TGTGCCAGCAGTCACAACGAGCAGTACTTC. It is translated as CASSHNEQYF. The J gene is TRBJ2-7, the V gene TRBV6-1; D ambiguous. V gave up 5 bases and J gave up 5 bases, with 4 bases separating them. CDR1 MNHNS and CDR2 SASEGT come from the germline V gene. The CDR3 runs 10 residues.

This chain uses TRBV7-3 with TRBJ2-5; perhaps TRBD2 as D (5 bases). From germline, CDR1 is SGHTA and CDR2 FQGTGA. V gave up 2 bases and J gave up 0 bases, with 10 bases separating them. The CDR3 has 15 residues. The CDR3 bases are TGTGCCAGCAGCTTACAGCGGAGCGACCAAGAGACCCAGTACTTC. It encodes CASSLQRSDQETQYF.

V usage is TRBV4-1 and J usage is TRBJ2-1, with TRBD2 identical over 8 bases. The junction had 8 bases not matched to a gene; V was cut back by 2 bases and J by 5 bases. The V gene's germline CDR1 is MGHRA and CDR2 YSYEKL. The CDR3 consists of 16 residues. CDR3 in amino acids: CASSQHGGRRDNEQFF. The CDR3 DNA sequence: TGCGCCAGCAGCCAACACGGCGGGAGGCGAGACAATGAGCAGTTCTTC.

This chain joins TRBV7-2 and TRBJ2-7, with D hard to call. Trimming removed 3 bases at V and 7 bases at J, with 7 bases between. This CDR3 comprises 11 residues. CDR1 is SGHTA, CDR2 FQGNSA, per germline. This CDR3 is CASSFVTEQYF. CDR3 sequence (DNA): TGTGCCAGCAGCTTTGTGACTGAGCAGTACTTC.

The chain is built from TRBV4-2 and TRBJ2-2; 11 bases line up with TRBD2. CDR3 length: 17 amino acids. V shed 3 bases and J 10 bases; nucleotides not matched to a gene: 13. Looked up from germline, CDR1 is LGHNA and CDR2 is YNFKEQ. CDR3 sequence reads: CASSQGGVAGGVEELFF. The DNA of the CDR3 is TGTGCCAGCAGCCAGGGGGGGGTAGCGGGAGGGGTTGAGGAGCTGTTTTTT.

The chain is built from TRBV14 and TRBJ2-7, with no clear D. V lost 2 bases and J lost 9, with 11 bases in between. The CDR3 consists of 12 residues. In germline, CDR1 is SGHDN, CDR2 FVKESK. In DNA form, the CDR3 reads TGTGCCAGCAGCCAACCTCCGGGTTGGCAGTACTTC. It yields the protein CASSQPPGWQYF.

Here the CDR3 reads CASSEAYTNQPQHF. DNA for the CDR3: TGTGCCAGCAGTGAAGCCTATACGAATCAGCCCCAGCATTTT. This rearrangement joins TRBV6-1 to TRBJ1-5; no reliable D call. There are 14 residues in the CDR3. The germline gives CDR1 MNHNS, CDR2 SASEGT. V lost 0 bases to trimming and J lost 4 bases, with 7 bases between them.

The chain employs TRBV5-4 and TRBJ2-2; 7 nucleotides agree with TRBD2. The CDR3 consists of 16 residues. Germline trimming cut 1 base from V and 0 bases from J; bases unmatched to any gene: 3. Germline values: CDR1 SGHNT, CDR2 YYREEE (reference sequence). This CDR3 is CASSLQGGANTGELFF. The CDR3 region has the DNA TGTGCCAGCAGCTTGCAGGGAGGGGCGAACACCGGGGAGCTGTTTTTT. The full variable domain, in which reference TRBV5-4 and TRBJ2-2 provide the parts outside the CDR3, is ETGVTQSPTHLIKTRGQQVTLRCSSQSGHNTVSWYQQALGQGPQFIFQYYREEENGRGNFPPRFSGLQFPNYSSELNVNALELDDSALYLCASSLQGGANTGELFFGEGSRLTVL.

The rearrangement uses TRBV7-6 and TRBJ2-5, with D maybe TRBD2 (5 bases). CDR3 length: 13 residues. Trimming removed 5 bases from V and 2 bases from J, with 9 bases in between. Germline-derived CDR1 and CDR2 are SGHVS and FNYEAQ. The CDR3: CASSRRRQETQYF. The CDR3 DNA is TGTGCCAGCAGCCGGAGGCGACAAGAGACCCAGTACTTC.

V usage is TRBV19 and J usage is TRBJ1-4, with a weak D call TRBD1 (6 bases). The V end lost 2 bases, the J end lost 6 bases, and 16 bases lay between the germline ends. CDR1 and CDR2 (germline): LNHDA, SQIVND (reference sequence). CDR3 length equals 16 residues. The CDR3 DNA reads TGTGCCAGTAGTATACTTCGGGGGGGGCACGATGAAAAACTGTTTTTT. It is translated as CASSILRGGHDEKLFF.

The V call is TRBV7-2, the J call TRBJ1-2, with 8 bases lining up with TRBD1. Germline lookup yields CDR1 SGHTA and CDR2 FQGNSA. J was trimmed by 4 bases and V by 3 bases; bases with no gene match: 7. The CDR3 is 15 amino acids. The CDR3, as DNA: TGTGCCAGCAGCTTGCCAGGGGGCATTAGCTATGGCTACACCTTC. The encoded protein is CASSLPGGISYGYTF.

This chain connects TRBV27 to TRBJ2-5; D is ambiguous. TRBJ2-7 matches the DNA end more closely, so the J call is doubtful. This CDR3 is 12 amino acids long. Per the germline V gene, CDR1 is MNHEY and CDR2 is SMNVEV (reference sequence). The CDR3 here is CASRFISYEQYF. Here the CDR3 DNA reads TGTGCCAGCAGGTTTATCTCCTACGAGCAGTACTTC.

This chain links TRBV7-9 with TRBJ1-1; D possibly corresponds to TRBD1 (5 bases). V was pared by 11 bases and J by 1 base, with 17 bases between. The germline CDR1 and CDR2 sequences are SEHNR and FQNEAQ (reference sequence). The CDR3 totals 14 residues. The CDR3 nucleotides are TGTGCCTGTGGGAGGGGCGCGGGGAACACTGAAGCTTTCTTT. This encodes CACGRGAGNTEAFF.

This sequence joins TRBV4-1 and TRBJ2-3, with TRBD2 matching 10 bases. This CDR3 spans 15 amino acids. Germline loops: CDR1 MGHRA, CDR2 YSYEKL. Trimming removed 2 bases from V and 4 bases from J; junction bases left unmatched: 3. CDR3: CASSQLAGESDTQYF. For the CDR3, the DNA is TGCGCCAGCAGCCAACTAGCGGGAGAATCAGATACGCAGTATTTT.

The chain uses TRBV5-1 and TRBJ2-5, with D possibly TRBD2 on 7 matching bases. There are 14 residues in the CDR3. The germline CDR1 and CDR2 sequences are SGHRS and YFSETQ. Trimming took 3 bases from V and 5 from J, leaving 14 bases between them. CDR3 residues: CASSWGQGGETQYF. The DNA of the CDR3 is TGCGCCAGCAGCTGGGGGCAGGGAGGGGAGACCCAGTACTTC.

This clone was seen once. The gene calls are TRBV4-3 and TRBJ2-2, with 9 bases aligning to TRBD2. Trimming at V came to 5 bases and at J to 5 bases, leaving 6 bases not matched to a gene. This CDR3 region has 15 residues. CDR1 is LGHNA, CDR2 YSLEER, per germline. The DNA for the CDR3 is TGCGCCAGCAGCAATAGCGGGAGCCTTACCGGGGAGCTGTTTTTT. Translation gives CASSNSGSLTGELFF.

The V and J genes are TRBV7-3 and TRBJ1-1; TRBD1 agrees at 11 bases. V gave up 3 bases and J gave up 4 bases; unmatched junction bases: 4. Germline V CDR1 and CDR2: SGHTA, FQGTGA. CDR3 length equals 15 residues. CDR3 sequence (DNA): TGTGCCAGCAGCTTGTCCGGGACAGGGGGCACTGAAGCTTTCTTT. Encoded protein: CASSLSGTGGTEAFF.

Only one count was recorded for this clone. The V call is TRBV27, the J call TRBJ2-5; 13 bases align to TRBD2. The better agreement between TRBJ2-7 and the DNA end casts doubt on the J call. Germline V gene sequence: CDR1 MNHEY, CDR2 SMNVEV (reference sequence). The CDR3 has 15 amino acids. The CDR3 nucleotides read TGTGCCAGCAGTTCATGGACTAGCGGGAGTCTCGAGCAGTACTTC. It specifies CASSSWTSGSLEQYF.

This clone appeared once. The V gene is TRBV27, the J gene TRBJ1-4, with D unresolved. CDR1 and CDR2 (germline): MNHEY, SMNVEV (reference sequence). The ends were cut back, 3 bases at V and 5 bases at J, with 13 bases in the middle. The CDR3 has 15 residues. The CDR3 nucleotides read TGTGCCAGCAGTTTTTCTGGGAGCAAAAATGAAAAACTGTTTTTT. Translated: CASSFSGSKNEKLFF.

This clone appeared a single time. The rearrangement uses TRBV5-6 and TRBJ2-2; possible D gene TRBD1, 6 bases. V lost 3 bases, J lost 4 bases, and 10 bases lay in between. Germline V lookup: CDR1 SGHDT, CDR2 YYEEEE. The CDR3 runs to 14 residues. CDR3 region: CASSYGRGTGELFF. The CDR3 DNA reads TGTGCCAGCAGCTATGGCAGGGGCACCGGGGAGCTGTTTTTT.

V and J are TRBV6-5 and TRBJ2-3; the D gene is possibly TRBD1 (5 bases). Between the trimmed V and J ends, which lost 6 bases and 1 base, there was a span of 11 bases. CDR3 size: 14 residues. The germline V gene encodes CDR1 MNHEY and CDR2 SVGAGI. The CDR3: CASRQARGTDTQYF. In DNA, the CDR3 is TGTGCCAGCAGACAGGCAAGGGGCACAGATACGCAGTATTTT.